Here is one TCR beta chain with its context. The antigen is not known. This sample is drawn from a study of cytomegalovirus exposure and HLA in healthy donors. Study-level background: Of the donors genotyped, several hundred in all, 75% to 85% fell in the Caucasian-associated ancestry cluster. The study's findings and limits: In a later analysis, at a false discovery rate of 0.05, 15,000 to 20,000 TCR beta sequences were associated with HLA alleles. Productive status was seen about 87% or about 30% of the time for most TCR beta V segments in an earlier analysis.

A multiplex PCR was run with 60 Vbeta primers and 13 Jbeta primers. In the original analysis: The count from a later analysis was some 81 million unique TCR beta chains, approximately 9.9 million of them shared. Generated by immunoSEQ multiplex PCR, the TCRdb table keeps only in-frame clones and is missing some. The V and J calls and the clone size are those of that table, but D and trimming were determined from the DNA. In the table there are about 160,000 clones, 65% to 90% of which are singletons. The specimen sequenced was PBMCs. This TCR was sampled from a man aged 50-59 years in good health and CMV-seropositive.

The CDR3 DNA is TGTGCCAGTACCTCTAGCGGGAGTAACAATGAGCAGTTCTTC. Translating gives CASTSSGSNNEQFF. This chain links TRBV19 with TRBJ2-1, with TRBD2 matching 10 bases. The germline V gene encodes CDR1 LNHDA and CDR2 SQIVND (reference sequence). CDR3 length: 14 amino acids. Trimming at V came to 7 bases and at J to 5 bases, leaving 5 bases not matched to a gene. The full variable domain, completed using reference TRBV19 and TRBJ2-1, is DGGITQSPKYLFRKEGQNVTLSCEQNLNHDAMYWYRQDPGQGLRLIYYSQIVNDFQKGDIAEGYSVSREKKESFPLTVTSAQKNPTAFYLCASTSSGSNNEQFFGPGTRLTVL.